The clone carrying this T cell receptor (beta chain) was seen repeatedly, ten times or more. The antigen is unknown. The V and J ends lost 4 bases and 5 bases, in that order; junction bases with no gene match: 7. Germline CDR1 KGHDR, CDR2 SFDVKD. The CDR3 runs to 17 residues. For Graves' hyperthyroidism to be stable, ophthalmopathy could not progress within 18 months. PBMCs were collected from an approximately 9 ml volume of fresh peripheral blood. Using RNA transcripts as the source, TCR beta CDR3 regions were amplified. Carried out on the TCR CDR3, a first-round RT-PCR used the HTBI primer set. TCRdb re-called the multiplex PCR reads with MiXCR, one entry per CDR3 protein. This sample has roughly 740,000 distinct CDR3 sequences, with roughly 15% found just once. This sample is drawn from a study of T cells in Graves' hyperthyroidism and ophthalmopathy. For the study at large: At initial diagnosis, before any treatment had begun, peripheral blood was obtained. Study-level results: From stable hyperthyroidism, ophthalmopathy was separated by a 13 V-J model.

The chain carries TRBV24-1 and TRBJ2-5; 15 nucleotides match TRBD2. This sequence originates from a man aged 18 to 29 with Graves' hyperthyroidism. The material sequenced was blood. CDR3 coding DNA: TGTGCCACCAGTGACGGGACTAGCGGGAGGTTCGGGGAGACCCAGTACTTC. Its translation is CATSDGTSGRFGETQYF.